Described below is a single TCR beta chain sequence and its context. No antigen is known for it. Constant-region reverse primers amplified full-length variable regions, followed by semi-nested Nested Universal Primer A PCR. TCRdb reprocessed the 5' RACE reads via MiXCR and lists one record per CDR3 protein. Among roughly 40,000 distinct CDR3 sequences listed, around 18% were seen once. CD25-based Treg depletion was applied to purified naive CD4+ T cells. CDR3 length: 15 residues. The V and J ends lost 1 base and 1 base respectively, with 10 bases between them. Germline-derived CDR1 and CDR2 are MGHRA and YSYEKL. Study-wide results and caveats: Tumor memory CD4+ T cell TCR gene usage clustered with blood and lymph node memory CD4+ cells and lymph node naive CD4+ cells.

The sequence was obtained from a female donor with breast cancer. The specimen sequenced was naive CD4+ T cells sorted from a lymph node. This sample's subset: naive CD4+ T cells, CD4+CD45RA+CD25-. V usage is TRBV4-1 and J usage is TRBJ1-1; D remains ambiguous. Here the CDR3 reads CASSQVGGGNTEAFF. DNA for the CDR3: TGCGCCAGCAGCCAAGTGGGTGGCGGGAACACTGAAGCTTTCTTT.